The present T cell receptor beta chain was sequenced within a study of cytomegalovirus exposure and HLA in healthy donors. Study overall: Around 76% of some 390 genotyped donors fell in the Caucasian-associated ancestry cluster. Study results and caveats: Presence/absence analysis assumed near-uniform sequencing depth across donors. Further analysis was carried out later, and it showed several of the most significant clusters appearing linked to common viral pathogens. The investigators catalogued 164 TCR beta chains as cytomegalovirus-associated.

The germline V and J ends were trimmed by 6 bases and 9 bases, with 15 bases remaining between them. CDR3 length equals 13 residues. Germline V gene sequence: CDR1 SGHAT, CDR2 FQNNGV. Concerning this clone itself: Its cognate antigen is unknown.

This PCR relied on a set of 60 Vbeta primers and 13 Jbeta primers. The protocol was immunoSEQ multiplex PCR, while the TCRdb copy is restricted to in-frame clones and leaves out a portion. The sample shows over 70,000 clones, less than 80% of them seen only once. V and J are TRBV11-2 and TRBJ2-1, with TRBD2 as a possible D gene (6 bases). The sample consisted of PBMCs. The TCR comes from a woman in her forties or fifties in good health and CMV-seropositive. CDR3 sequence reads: CASRIRAGGEQFF. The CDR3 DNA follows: TGTGCCAGCAGGATCAGAGCGGGTGGTGAGCAGTTCTTC.